The clone carrying this T cell receptor beta chain has only a few counts. The target antigen is unknown. The germline CDR1 and CDR2 sequences are SEHNR and FQNEAQ (reference sequence). Unmatched junction bases numbered 14, after V lost 4 bases and J lost 7 bases. The CDR3 sequence is 17 residues long. Researchers attached unique molecular identifiers to individual cDNA molecules. TCRdb processed the 5' RACE reads anew with MiXCR; each CDR3 protein has one entry. This sample has 45,000 to 65,000 distinct CDR3 sequences; approximately 9.9% occur once, and the top ten carry 13%. This sample stems from a study of early T cells in non-severe SARS-CoV-2 infection. Study-level information: Sequencing was performed on bulk RNA from unsorted whole blood, leaving chains unpaired. Study conclusions and caveats: CD4 and private specificities were missed by VDJdb matching, which favored anti-spike CD8 responses.

The TCR originated in an adult who was a healthcare worker with PCR-confirmed SARS-CoV-2 infection or an uninfected control (not recorded which). The V call is TRBV7-9, the J call TRBJ2-3, with 10 bases lining up with TRBD2. The sample was whole blood. The CDR3 nucleotides read TGTGCCAGCAGCTCACGAGGGGCCGGGACTAGCGTGTATACGCAGTATTTT. Translated: CASSSRGAGTSVYTQYF.